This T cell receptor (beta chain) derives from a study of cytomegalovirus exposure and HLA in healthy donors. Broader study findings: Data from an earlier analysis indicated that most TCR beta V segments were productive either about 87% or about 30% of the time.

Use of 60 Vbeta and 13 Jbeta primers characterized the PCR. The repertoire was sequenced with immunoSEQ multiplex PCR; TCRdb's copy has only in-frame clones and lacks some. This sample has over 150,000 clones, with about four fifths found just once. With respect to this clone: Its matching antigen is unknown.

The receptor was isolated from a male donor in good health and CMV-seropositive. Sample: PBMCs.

CDR3 residues: CASSLERWETQYF. As DNA, the CDR3 is TGTGCCAGCAGCTTAGAGCGCTGGGAGACCCAGTACTTC. The chain links TRBV7-2 to TRBJ2-5; D gene uncertain. The CDR3 runs to 13 residues. Germline V lookup: CDR1 SGHTA, CDR2 FQGNSA. V was shortened by 1 base and J by 5 bases, with 8 bases between the two germline ends. Supplemented by reference TRBV7-2 and TRBJ2-5, the full variable domain reads GAGVSQSPSNKVTEKGKDVELRCDPISGHTALYWYRQSLGQGLEFLIYFQGNSAPDKSGLPSDRFSAERTGGSVSTLTIQRTQQEDSAVYLCASSLERWETQYFGPGTRLLVL.